Listed below are T cell receptor beta chains from one sample, sequenced in a study of response to subunit inactivated influenza vaccine. TCRdb re-derived calls from the RT-PCR reads in MiXCR, one entry per CDR3 protein. The data show about 540,000 distinct CDR3 sequences, around a quarter seen once. The sample was also linked to a second study, of T cells expressing NK-cell markers.

The sample here was CD4+ T cells sorted from PBMCs, taken about 13 days after vaccination. The source of these receptors is a man in his fifties or sixties who received an inactivated influenza vaccine. The CDR3 runs from the conserved cysteine through the conserved F or W. Each record gives: J gene, clone size, V gene, D gene, CDR3 DNA, CDR3 protein. A D gene is named only where the DNA matches it firmly. Clone sizes are given selectively: once, few, many, or a class where the clone is expanded.

TRBJ1-2 - TRBV28 TRBD1 TGTGCCAGCAGCCCCACCAGGGGGCTTTCTTTAAAACATGGCTACACCTTC CASSPTRGLSLKHGYTF
TRBJ2-7 - TRBV20-1 - TGCAGTGCTAGAGACCTACAGGGGGGGAGCTACGAGCAGTACTTC CSARDLQGGSYEQYF
TRBJ2-1 - TRBV11-2 - TGTGCCAGCAGCCTAAGGGACAGGCAGAGCGGGACTAGCAGGAATGAGCAGTTCTTC CASSLRDRQSGTSRNEQFF
TRBJ2-7 - TRBV20-1 - TGCAGTGCTAGAGATCGGCGCCTCCCCTCCGGGGAGCAGTACTTC CSARDRRLPSGEQYF
TRBJ2-3 - TRBV10-3 - TGTGCCATACAGAAAGACCCTAGCACAGATACGCAGTATTTT CAIQKDPSTDTQYF
TRBJ2-5 few TRBV20-1 TRBD2 TGCAGTCAAAAAGGCGCTAGCGGGGGGCTCCGGGAGACCCAGTACTTC CSQKGASGGLRETQYF
TRBJ2-4 - TRBV7-2 - TGTGCCAGCGGGGCGGTACAGGGAAAAATTCAGTACTTC CASGAVQGKIQYF
TRBJ2-3 few TRBV20-1 TRBD2 TGCAGTGCTAGCCTAGCGGGGAACACAGATACGCAGTATTTT CSASLAGNTDTQYF
TRBJ2-1 - TRBV12-3/TRBV12-4 - TGTGCCAGCAGTCGTCCAGGCGATGAGCAGTTCTTC CASSRPGDEQFF
TRBJ2-3 few TRBV10-2 - TGCGCCAGCAGTGTGGACGGGGAAACAGATACGCAGTATTTT CASSVDGETDTQYF
TRBJ2-1 - TRBV7-9 - TGTGCCAGCAGCTCCCTCCGAGGGGCCTCCTACAATGAGCAGTTCTTC CASSSLRGASYNEQFF
TRBJ2-3 - TRBV25-1 - TGTGCCAGCAGTGAGCGGACTAGCACAGATACGCAGTATTTT CASSERTSTDTQYF
TRBJ1-1 - TRBV20-1 - TGCAGTGCTAGGGGCCAGGGGCGCACTGAAGCTTTCTTT CSARGQGRTEAFF
TRBJ2-7 many TRBV7-9 - TGTGCCAGCAGCCGGGACACCCCCTACGAGCAGTACTTC CASSRDTPYEQYF
TRBJ1-4 few TRBV15 - TGTGCCACCAGCAGAGCGGTGCAGGGCAATGAAAAACTGTTTTTT CATSRAVQGNEKLFF
TRBJ1-2 - TRBV7-9 - TGTGCCAGCAGCTTATCTAGGTCTGAGGGCTACACCTTC CASSLSRSEGYTF
TRBJ2-3 many TRBV29-1 - TGCAGCGTTTCAAACACAGATACGCAGTATTTT CSVSNTDTQYF
TRBJ2-7 - TRBV10-1 - TGCGCCAGCAGTGAGTCTTTGGGTGAGCAGTACTTC CASSESLGEQYF
TRBJ2-3 many TRBV5-5 - TGTGCCAGCAGCTTGGTCGGCAGTTCAAGCGCAGATACGCAGTATTTT CASSLVGSSSADTQYF
TRBJ2-1 few TRBV6-2/TRBV6-3 - TGTGCCAGCAGATCCGTGGGTGAGCAGTTCTTC CASRSVGEQFF
TRBJ2-5 many TRBV7-2 TRBD2 TGTGCCAGCAGTAGCGGGGTGTACCAAGAGACCCAGTACTTC CASSSGVYQETQYF
TRBJ2-7 few TRBV25-1 - TGTGCCAGCAGTGAAGCCGGCCGATCCTACGAGCAGTACTTC CASSEAGRSYEQYF
TRBJ1-5 - TRBV10-3 TRBD1 TGTGCCATCAGTGATGCCGGGACAGGGGGCAATCAGCCCCAGCATTTT CAISDAGTGGNQPQHF
TRBJ2-5 - TRBV4-1 TRBD2 TGCGCCAGCAGCCAGTTAGCGGGAGGGGTGGAGACCCAGTACTTC CASSQLAGGVETQYF
TRBJ2-5 - TRBV19 TRBD2 TGTGCCAGTAGCTTCGCGGGACTAACCGGAGAGACCCAGTACTTC CASSFAGLTGETQYF
TRBJ2-3 few TRBV11-1 TRBD1 TGTGCCAGCAGCTTTAGACAGGGCTACACAGATACGCAGTATTTT CASSFRQGYTDTQYF
TRBJ1-1 - TRBV10-3 TRBD1 TGTGCCATCAGTGAGCCGGGACAGGGGGTAAGGAACACTGAAGCTTTCTTT CAISEPGQGVRNTEAFF
TRBJ1-2 - TRBV7-8 - TGTGCCAGCAGCGGATTTAACTATGGCTACACCTTC CASSGFNYGYTF
TRBJ1-2 - TRBV5-1 - TGCGCCAGCAGCCCCGACAGGACTCTCCAAGGCTACACCTTC CASSPDRTLQGYTF
TRBJ2-3 - TRBV7-9 - TGTGCCAGCAGCACAGTGACCCTTCCAGGTCCAGATACGCAGTATTTT CASSTVTLPGPDTQYF
TRBJ2-7 many TRBV20-1 - TGCAGTGCAAGGAGTTACGAGCAGTACTTC CSARSYEQYF
TRBJ1-1 few TRBV28 - TGTGCCAGCAGTGTGGCAGTTAAGACTGAAGCTTTCTTT CASSVAVKTEAFF
TRBJ2-7 - TRBV29-1 - TGCAGCGTTGAATGGCGGACTCGCCCCTACGAGCAGTACTTC CSVEWRTRPYEQYF
TRBJ1-3 - TRBV5-6 - TGTGCCAGCAGCGCCCAGGGAAACACCATATATTTT CASSAQGNTIYF
TRBJ1-3 - TRBV3-1 - TGTGCCAGCAGCCAAAGCCCGAGCTCTGGAAACACCATATATTTT CASSQSPSSGNTIYF
TRBJ1-2 few TRBV29-1 - TGCAGCGTACGTGATGGCTACACCTTC CSVRDGYTF
TRBJ2-5 - TRBV11-2 - TGTGCCAGCAGCTCTCTAGGACGGGAGACCCAGTACTTC CASSSLGRETQYF
TRBJ1-2 few TRBV5-1 TRBD1 TGCGCCAGCAGCCGGGAAGTGGGACAGGGGGTGTATAACTATGGCTACACCTTC CASSREVGQGVYNYGYTF
TRBJ2-2 - TRBV6-1 - TGTGCCAGCAGTGAGGGACACCTCACCGGGGAGCTGTTTTTT CASSEGHLTGELFF
TRBJ1-2 many TRBV29-1 TRBD1 TGCAGCGCTTACAGGGGGGAGGGTGGCTACACCTTC CSAYRGEGGYTF
TRBJ1-1 - TRBV5-1 - TGCGCCAGCAGCTTTGGGTCGGGGGGGAACACTGAAGCTTTCTTT CASSFGSGGNTEAFF
TRBJ2-2 - TRBV12-5 - TGTGCTAGTGCCCTAGCTGGGACCGGGGAGCTGTTTTTT CASALAGTGELFF
TRBJ2-5 - TRBV5-1 TRBD2 TGCGCCAGCAGCCTGGCCACTAGCGGGGGACCCCAAGAGACCCAGTACTTC CASSLATSGGPQETQYF
TRBJ2-1 few TRBV7-3 TRBD1 TGTGCCAGCAGCTCCGGACAGGTGACCTACAATGAGCAGTTCTTC CASSSGQVTYNEQFF
TRBJ2-4 few TRBV24-1 TRBD1 TGTGCCACCAGTGATCCACAGGACAGGTGGGGAAACATTCAGTACTTC CATSDPQDRWGNIQYF
TRBJ2-3 few TRBV7-3 - TGTGCCAGCAGCCTAAACCCGGGGGCGGGTACGCAGTATTTT CASSLNPGAGTQYF
TRBJ2-1 few TRBV4-2 TRBD2 TGTGCCAGCAGCCACGTCAGCGGGGGGGCGTCTTACAATGAGCAGTTCTTC CASSHVSGGASYNEQFF
TRBJ2-7 many TRBV6-2/TRBV6-3 TRBD2 TGTGCCAGCAGGGACTGGCGGGAGTCCTACGAGCAGTACTTC CASRDWRESYEQYF
TRBJ2-3 many TRBV12-3/TRBV12-4 - TGTGCCAGCAGCGGGACTTCTAGCACAGATACGCAGTATTTT CASSGTSSTDTQYF
TRBJ2-7 - TRBV12-3/TRBV12-4 TRBD2 TGTGCCAGCAGTTTAGGCGACAGCGGGACTACCTACGAGCAGTACTTC CASSLGDSGTTYEQYF
TRBJ2-4 - TRBV5-1 - TGCGCCAGCAGTGAACCTATTCAAGCCAAAAACATTCAGTACTTC CASSEPIQAKNIQYF
TRBJ1-1 many TRBV4-3 - TGCGCCAGCAGCCAAGAAGTTACTGGAGTCACTGAAGCTTTCTTT CASSQEVTGVTEAFF
TRBJ2-2 - TRBV4-2 - TGTGCCAGCAGCCAGAACGGTGGGGCTACCGGGGAGCTGTTTTTT CASSQNGGATGELFF
TRBJ1-1 few TRBV7-8 - TGTGCCAGCAGCTTTTTACGCCAGGGGATAAGAAACACTGAAGCTTTCTTT CASSFLRQGIRNTEAFF
TRBJ1-1 few TRBV6-1 - TGTGCCAGCAGAGAACAGGGTGACACTGAAGCTTTCTTT CASREQGDTEAFF
TRBJ1-6 - TRBV5-1 TRBD1 TGCGCCAGCAGCTTGGCCTCAGGACAGGGGGCGACTTCACCCCTCCACTTT CASSLASGQGATSPLHF
TRBJ2-5 many TRBV7-9 - TGTGCCAGCAGCATCTGGACAGCAGCACAAGAGACCCAGTACTTC CASSIWTAAQETQYF
TRBJ2-7 few TRBV20-1 - TGCAGTGCTCGAACGAGGTACGAGCAGTACTTC CSARTRYEQYF
TRBJ2-1 - TRBV5-1 TRBD2 TGCGCCAGCAGCTTGGTGGTGACTAGCGAGTTCAATGAGCAGTTCTTC CASSLVVTSEFNEQFF